The 2 T cell receptor beta chains presented below share a single source sample, sequenced in a study of graft-versus-host responses after intestinal transplantation. Their cognate antigens are unknown. The assay was immunoSEQ multiplex PCR, and TCRdb's table has in-frame clones only and misses some. The table lists roughly 110,000 clones, 80% to 90% of them singletons, with less than 0.85% in the top ten. Sequences were derived from unstimulated CD4+ T cells sorted from spleen or lymph node cells, sampled before transplant. Source of these receptors: a human donor who was the organ donor for an intestinal transplant.

Details on this clone: Different DNA sequences within this sample yield the same CDR3. V is TRBV5-4 and J is TRBJ2-2; possibly TRBD2 for D (6 bases). Trimming took off 4 bases at V and 8 bases at J, with 18 bases between the two ends. The germline CDR1 and CDR2 sequences are SGHNT and YYREEE (reference sequence). CDR3 length: 15 amino acids. The CDR3 DNA is TGTGCCAGCAGCCCCTCCAGGTGGGAGGCTGGGGAGCTGTTTTTT. Translated: CASSPSRWEAGELFF.

This sequence joins TRBV7-6 and TRBJ1-6; D call uncertain. V lost 2 bases, J lost 8 bases, and 13 bases lay in between. Germline assignment: CDR1 SGHVS and CDR2 FNYEAQ. The CDR3 is made up of 15 amino acids. CDR3 nucleotide sequence: TGTGCCAGCAGCTTAAGGGCGGGTTCTGATTCACCCCTCCACTTT. Its protein is CASSLRAGSDSPLHF. Full variable domain (remainder filled in from reference TRBV7-6 and TRBJ1-6): GAGVSQSPRYKVTKRGQDVALRCDPISGHVSLYWYRQALGQGPEFLTYFNYEAQQDKSGLPNDRFSAERPEGSISTLTIQRTEQRDSAMYRCASSLRAGSDSPLHFGNGTRLTVT.